The 7 T cell receptor beta chains below were found in one sample sequenced in a study of shared clonotypes between healthy human individuals. Clones were sequenced by immunoSEQ multiplex PCR, and TCRdb holds only the in-frame ones, with some missing. Counted here are millions of clones, approximately 93% occurring once; the ten biggest clones make up 0.3% to 0.4%. Sequencing was performed on naive CD4+ T cells from PBMCs. Sample subset: CD45RA+ positively selected. Receptors originate from a man between 18 and 35 years old in good health. Some clones in this sample may be carry-over from other donors' samples.

This chain uses TRBV5-6 with TRBJ2-3; 7 bases fit TRBD2. There are 16 residues in the CDR3. With V trimmed by 2 bases and J by 0 bases, 6 bases remained unmatched. CDR1 and CDR2 from the germline V gene are SGHDT and YYEEEE. Here the CDR3 reads CASSFVAGPSTDTQYF. The CDR3, as DNA: TGTGCCAGCAGCTTCGTAGCGGGCCCCAGCACAGATACGCAGTATTTT.

The chain links TRBV27 to TRBJ2-1; 11 bases are shared with TRBD2. The CDR3 runs to 14 residues. CDR1 and CDR2 (germline): MNHEY, SMNVEV (reference sequence). J was trimmed by 6 bases and V by 7 bases; bases with no gene match: 5. The CDR3 spells CASTELAGVNEQFF. CDR3 bases: TGTGCCAGCACCGAACTAGCGGGAGTCAATGAGCAGTTCTTC.

The chain links TRBV6-6 to TRBJ1-3; D ambiguous. Trimming took 2 bases from V and 0 from J, leaving 11 bases between them. Germline V CDR1 and CDR2: MNHNY, SVGAGI (reference sequence). This CDR3 has 16 amino acids. DNA of the CDR3: TGTGCCAGCAGTTACGAGGTTTGGGGCTCTGGAAACACCATATATTTT. It is translated as CASSYEVWGSGNTIYF.

V and J are TRBV10-3 and TRBJ1-1; maybe TRBD1 (6 bases). This CDR3 comprises 18 residues. Germline values: CDR1 ENHRY, CDR2 SYGVKD. Trimming removed 7 bases at V and 5 bases at J, with 29 bases between. CDR3 coding DNA: TGTGCCATCACCGAACCGCCGGGGCCCAGGTTTAGGGGGACTGAAGCTTTCTTT. Translated: CAITEPPGPRFRGTEAFF.

The chain recombines TRBV28 with TRBJ1-2, with D possibly matching TRBD1 (5 bases). The germline gives CDR1 MDHEN, CDR2 SYDVKM. This CDR3 region has 15 residues. The CDR3 sequence is CASRWRQLSPYGYTF. CDR3 coding DNA: TGTGCGTCCCGATGGAGACAGTTGTCTCCCTATGGCTACACCTTC.

The chain is built from TRBV6-5 and TRBJ1-4; D might be TRBD1 (5 bases). With 8 bases removed from V and 10 bases from J, the gap between germline ends came to 14 bases. The CDR3 covers 12 residues. Germline CDR1 is MNHEY and CDR2 is SVGAGI. CDR3 residues: CASAVPGGKLFF. The DNA of the CDR3 is TGTGCCAGCGCTGTCCCGGGGGGAAAACTGTTTTTT.

The rearrangement uses TRBV9 and TRBJ2-3, with 9 nucleotides matching TRBD2. The germline gives CDR1 SGDLS, CDR2 YYNGEE. This CDR3 has 15 amino acids. V was pared by 3 bases and J by 6 bases, with 8 bases of the junction left unmatched. CDR3 protein: CASSAGGRGSDTQYF. The CDR3 coding sequence is TGTGCCAGCAGCGCCGGCGGGAGGGGCAGCGATACGCAGTATTTT.